This T cell receptor (beta chain) was sequenced for a study of shared clonotypes between healthy human individuals. Assay: immunoSEQ multiplex PCR; the TCRdb copy retains only in-frame clones and omits some. The table has around 1.1 million clones, 70% to 80% seen once. CDR1 and CDR2 from the germline V gene are SQVTM and ANQGSEA. J lost 3 bases, V lost 5 bases, and 6 bases had no gene match. The CDR3 length is 13 residues. The clonotype was recovered from a man between 18 and 35 years old in good health. Some clones in this sample may be carry-over from other donors' samples. The specimen was memory CD4+ T cells from PBMCs. The subset: CD45RA-negative fraction. The chain recombines TRBV29-1 with TRBJ1-1; 7 positions match TRBD1. In DNA form, the CDR3 reads TGCAGCGTTACGGGACAGTGGGACACTGAAGCTTTCTTT. It translates to CSVTGQWDTEAFF.